This entry lists 5 T cell receptor beta chains sequenced from one sample in a study of OX40 agonist ivuxolimab in advanced cancers. The protocol was immunoSEQ multiplex PCR, while the TCRdb copy is restricted to in-frame clones and leaves out a portion. The sample gives 60,000 or so clones, approximately 88% of which show up once; over 0.6% is in the top ten. The sample here was CD4+ or CD8+ T cells sorted from blood, taken in a trial of the OX40 agonist ivuxolimab. The receptor source for this set is an adult with an advanced solid tumor such as melanoma, head and neck, liver or kidney cancer.

This clone was observed a handful of times. The chain has TRBV6-5 and TRBJ1-1; the D is unclear. Germline CDR1 MNHEY, CDR2 SVGAGI. V was pared by 2 bases and J by 8 bases, with 12 bases between. The CDR3 sequence is 13 residues long. The CDR3 sequence is CASSYVPGREAFF. Here the CDR3 DNA reads TGTGCCAGCAGTTACGTCCCGGGGAGGGAAGCTTTCTTT.

The chain couples TRBV15 to TRBJ2-3; 10 bases agree with TRBD2. This CDR3 has 16 amino acids. Trimming took 1 base from V and 3 from J; bases not matched to a gene: 4. The germline CDR1 and CDR2 sequences are LNHNV and YYDKDF (reference sequence). CDR3 DNA: TGTGCCACCAGCAGAGGAGGTAGCGGGGGGACAGATACGCAGTATTTT. Protein product: CATSRGGSGGTDTQYF.

CDR3: CASSMGLGPTNEQFF. CDR3 DNA sequence: TGTGCCAGTAGTATGGGACTAGGGCCCACCAATGAGCAGTTCTTC. V usage is TRBV19 and J usage is TRBJ2-1, with TRBD2 matching 8 bases. The length of the CDR3 is 15 residues. Germline-derived CDR1 and CDR2 are LNHDA and SQIVND (reference sequence). J gave up 6 bases and V 3 bases, and 7 bases lay outside the gene matches.

As DNA, the CDR3 is TGTGCCAGCAGCTTAATGGGCGGGGGTGACACCGGGGAGCTGTTTTTT. Translation gives CASSLMGGGDTGELFF. V gene TRBV7-3 combines with J gene TRBJ2-2, with 7 bases matching TRBD2. J lost 3 bases, V lost 1 base, and 5 bases had no gene match. Germline V gene sequence: CDR1 SGHTA, CDR2 FQGTGA. The CDR3 length is 16 residues.

The chain carries TRBV6-1 and TRBJ2-3, with 7 bases identical to TRBD1. V was clipped by 2 bases and J by 5 bases; unmatched bases: 7. Germline V gives CDR1 MNHNS, CDR2 SASEGT. The CDR3 is 15 amino acids. CDR3 residues: CASSERKGAGDTQYF. The CDR3 coding sequence is TGTGCCAGCAGTGAACGAAAGGGGGCGGGAGATACGCAGTATTTT.